The sample holds many counts of the clone carrying this TCR beta chain. No antigen is known for it. This specimen belongs to a study of CD8 T cells in ankylosing spondylitis. Findings of the study overall: Researchers report that disease-linked clones proved CD8+ and relatively rare in peripheral blood. A number of the motif variants had already been described in reactive arthritis synovial fluid and blood. Matched ankylosing spondylitis synovial fluid reportedly showed significant enrichment of disease-linked clones.

V lost 3 bases and J 2 bases, leaving 10 bases between the germline ends. The CDR3 has 14 amino acids. Quantitative 5'-RACE was performed with molecular barcodes, and it yielded the TCR beta libraries. TCRdb recomputed calls from the 5' RACE reads with MiXCR, one row per CDR3 protein. This sample has around 250,000 distinct CDR3 sequences, with approximately 11% found just once. The chain links TRBV12-3 or TRBV12-4 to TRBJ1-2; the D is unclear. This clonotype originated in a male donor with ankylosing spondylitis or in good health (not recorded which). Sequenced input: blood, either unsorted or a sorted T cell fraction (not recorded which). CDR3 protein: CASSLGPGNYGYTF. The CDR3 DNA is TGTGCCAGCAGTTTGGGTCCGGGGAACTATGGCTACACCTTC.